Below, one T cell receptor (beta chain) is given with its context. The antigen it binds to is not known. No clone much larger than this one lies a single base away; base qualities are absent. The library relied on the immunoSEQ multiplex PCR assay. RNA was extracted from all samples and reverse transcribed into cDNA, which served as template for TCR sequencing. SuperScript III was used to make first-strand cDNA, primed with a 2:1 mix of oligo-dT and random hexamers. A synthetic immune receptor repertoire was used to gauge amplification bias, and whatever bias remained was removed computationally. In the paper's pipeline: After raw reads were preprocessed to remove errors, the CDR3 was defined following IMGT conventions as running from the conserved cysteine to phenylalanine. To get clonality, Shannon entropy was normalized by log2 of the number of productive unique TCRs and the result was subtracted from 1. Whether scalp clones were CD4 or CD8 was inferred by matching scalp TCRbeta sequences against CD4 and CD8 repertoires sorted from blood. Sourced from immuneACCESS, this table was stored by TCRdb with only in-frame sequences that have V and J called. A share of the clones is absent; for the studies checked, an unresolved V gene accounts for under half, and the remainder has no known explanation. The DNA was the basis for D and trimming; V, J and clone size are from that table. Across this sample there are roughly 170,000 clones, with around 50% seen only once. Roughly 15% of the sample rests with the top ten.

The data are from a study of CD8+ T cells in alopecia areata (dated by TCRdb to the late 2010s). Background for the entire study: Treated patients were enrolled in an open-label pilot trial of oral tofacitinib at 5 to 10 mg twice daily for moderate-to-severe alopecia areata. Patients stayed on tofacitinib for 6 to 18 months and then had 6 months of follow-up off drug so that delayed response and recurrence could be assessed. In both human patients and the C3H/HeJ mouse model, the study applied high-throughput TCRbeta sequencing to look at T cell clonal expansion in alopecia areata. In humans, TCRbeta sequencing was performed on scalp tissue and on sorted CD4+ and CD8+ peripheral blood T cells from healthy controls and from patients with patchy or totalis/universalis alopecia areata. Biopsies were taken from tofacitinib-treated patients at baseline and at 4 and 24 weeks of treatment, and a later scalp biopsy was taken in several of the tofacitinib-treated patients. Scalp clonality was compared across normal scalp (n=4), patchy alopecia areata scalp (n=8), and alopecia totalis/universalis scalp (n=8). RNA was obtained with the PAXgene miRNA kit for fixed scalp, the miRNeasy kit for PBMCs, and the RNeasy kit for mouse skin. immunoSEQ multiplex PCR using 35 Vbeta forward primers and 13 Jbeta reverse primers was used to amplify TCRbeta CDR3 regions.

Here is what the overall study found, with its caveats: Resident alphabeta T cells in normal human skin are also sequenced, complicating scalp TCR repertoire analysis, unlike mouse skin dominated by gammadelta T cells. Compared with normal scalp, lesional scalp, particularly in alopecia totalis/universalis, had higher clonality and more expanded CD8+ clones, which suggests antigenic drive. TCR sequences shared between patients were less clear than in mice, possibly partly because of HLA diversity in the patient population.

The time point label for this specimen denotes: baseline before oral tofacitinib. Lesional scalp punch biopsies and peripheral blood were obtained from alopecia areata patients. PBMCs were isolated by density centrifugation and stained for CD3, CD4 and CD8, after which CD4+ and CD8+ T cells were sorted on a FACSAria. V loses 0 bases, J loses 6 bases, and the germline ends lie 17 bases apart. Spanning cysteine to phenylalanine, the CDR3 consists of 16 amino acids. This entry keeps only the CDR3 DNA: 48 bases, framed from base 1. Via the germline V gene, CDR1 is SGHAT and CDR2 FQNNGV. This sequence originates from a human donor with alopecia areata. This receptor chain uses TRBV11-2 and TRBJ1-2; no D gene is confidently identified. The sample in question was CD4+ T cells sorted from blood, obtained at week 0. The CDR3 protein: CASSLDVMAPPDGYTF. At the DNA level, the sequence is TGTGCCAGCAGCTTAGATGTAATGGCCCCCCCGGATGGCTACACCTTC. Joined to the reference TRBV11-2 and TRBJ1-2 proteins, this CDR3 gives the full variable domain: EAGVAQSPRYKIIEKRQSVAFWCNPISGHATLYWYQQILGQGPKLLIQFQNNGVVDDSQLPKDRFSAERLKGVDSTLKIQPAKLEDSAVYLCASSLDVMAPPDGYTFGSGTRLTVV.